This TCR beta chain was captured by sequencing in a study of T cell changes during pregnancy in multiple sclerosis. Generated by immunoSEQ multiplex PCR, the TCRdb table keeps only in-frame clones and is missing some. The sample lists some 89,000 clones; 94% were seen once. This receptor was obtained from a female donor with multiple sclerosis, enrolled in a pregnancy study. Here the sequenced sample was peripheral blood, taken in the third trimester of pregnancy.

The CDR3 protein is CASRRTGVQETQYF. In DNA, the CDR3 is TGTGCCAGCAGACGCACAGGGGTCCAAGAGACCCAGTACTTC. V is TRBV5-6 and J is TRBJ2-5; 7 bases are shared with TRBD1. The CDR3 is 14 residues long. The germline V gene has CDR1 SGHDT and CDR2 YYEEEE. J gave up 1 base and V 5 bases, and 5 bases lay outside the gene matches.